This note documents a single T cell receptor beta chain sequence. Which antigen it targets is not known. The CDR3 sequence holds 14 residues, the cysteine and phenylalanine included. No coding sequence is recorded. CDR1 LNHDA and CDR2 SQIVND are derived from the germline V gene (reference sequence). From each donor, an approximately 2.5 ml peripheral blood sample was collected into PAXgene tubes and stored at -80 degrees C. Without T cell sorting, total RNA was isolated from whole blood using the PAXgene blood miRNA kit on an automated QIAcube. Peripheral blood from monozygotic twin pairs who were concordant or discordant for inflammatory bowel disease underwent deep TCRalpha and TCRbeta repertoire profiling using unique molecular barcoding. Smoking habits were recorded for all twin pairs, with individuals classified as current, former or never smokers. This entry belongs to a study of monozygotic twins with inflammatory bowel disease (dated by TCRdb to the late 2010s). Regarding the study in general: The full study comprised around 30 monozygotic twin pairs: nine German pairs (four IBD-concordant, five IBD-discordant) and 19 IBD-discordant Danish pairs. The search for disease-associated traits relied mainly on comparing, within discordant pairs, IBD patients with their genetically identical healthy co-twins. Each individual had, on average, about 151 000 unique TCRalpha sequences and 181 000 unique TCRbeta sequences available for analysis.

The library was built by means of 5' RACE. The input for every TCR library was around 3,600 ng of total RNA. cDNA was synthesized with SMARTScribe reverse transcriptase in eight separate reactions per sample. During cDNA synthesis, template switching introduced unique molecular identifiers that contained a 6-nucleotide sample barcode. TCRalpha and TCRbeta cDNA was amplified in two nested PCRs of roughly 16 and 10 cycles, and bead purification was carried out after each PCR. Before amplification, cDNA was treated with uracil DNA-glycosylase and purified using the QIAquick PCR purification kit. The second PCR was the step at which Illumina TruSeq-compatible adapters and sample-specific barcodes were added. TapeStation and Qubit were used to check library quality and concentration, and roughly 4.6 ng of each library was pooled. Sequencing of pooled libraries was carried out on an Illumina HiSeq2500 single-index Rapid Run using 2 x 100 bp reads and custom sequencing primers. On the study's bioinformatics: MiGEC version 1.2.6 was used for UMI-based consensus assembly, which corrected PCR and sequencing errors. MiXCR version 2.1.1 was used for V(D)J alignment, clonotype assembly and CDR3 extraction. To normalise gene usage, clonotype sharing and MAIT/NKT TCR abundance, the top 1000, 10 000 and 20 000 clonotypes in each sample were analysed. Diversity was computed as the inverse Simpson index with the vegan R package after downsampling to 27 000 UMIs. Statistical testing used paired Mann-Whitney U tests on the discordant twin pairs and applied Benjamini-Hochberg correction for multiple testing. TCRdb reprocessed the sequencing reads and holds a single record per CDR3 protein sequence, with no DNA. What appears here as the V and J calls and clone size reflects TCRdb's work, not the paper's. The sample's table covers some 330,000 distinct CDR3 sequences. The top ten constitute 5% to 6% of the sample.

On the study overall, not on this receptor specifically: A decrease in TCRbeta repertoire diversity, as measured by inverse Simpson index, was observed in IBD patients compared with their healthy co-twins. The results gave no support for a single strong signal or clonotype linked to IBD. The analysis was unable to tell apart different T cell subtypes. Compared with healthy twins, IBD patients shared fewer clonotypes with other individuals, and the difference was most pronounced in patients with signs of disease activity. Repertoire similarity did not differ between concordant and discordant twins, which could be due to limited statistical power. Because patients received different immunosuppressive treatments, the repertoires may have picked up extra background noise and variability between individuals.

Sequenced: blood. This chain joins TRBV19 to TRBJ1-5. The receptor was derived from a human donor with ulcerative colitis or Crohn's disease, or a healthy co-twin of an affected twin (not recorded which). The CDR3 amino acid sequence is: CASKVGYSNQPQHF.